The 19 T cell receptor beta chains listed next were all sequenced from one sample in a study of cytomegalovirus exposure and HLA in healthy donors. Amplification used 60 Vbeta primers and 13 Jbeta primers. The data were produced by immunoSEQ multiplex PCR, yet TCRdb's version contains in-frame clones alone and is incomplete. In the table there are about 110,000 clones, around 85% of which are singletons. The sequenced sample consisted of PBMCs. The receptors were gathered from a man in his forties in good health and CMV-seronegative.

CDR3 protein: CAWTWGGLNEQFF. CDR3 nucleotide sequence: TGTGCCTGGACCTGGGGGGGACTCAATGAGCAGTTCTTC. The chain recombines TRBV30 with TRBJ2-1, with TRBD2 matching over 7 bases. J was trimmed by 6 bases and V by 4 bases; bases with no gene match: 6. Germline V gives CDR1 GTSNPN, CDR2 SVGIG (reference sequence). The CDR3 runs 13 residues. The whole variable domain, filled in from reference TRBV30 and TRBJ2-1, reads SQTIHQWPATLVQPVGSPLSLECTVEGTSNPNLYWYRQAAGRGLQLLFYSVGIGQISSEVPQNLSASRPQDRQFILSSKKLLLSDSGFYLCAWTWGGLNEQFFGPGTRLTVL.

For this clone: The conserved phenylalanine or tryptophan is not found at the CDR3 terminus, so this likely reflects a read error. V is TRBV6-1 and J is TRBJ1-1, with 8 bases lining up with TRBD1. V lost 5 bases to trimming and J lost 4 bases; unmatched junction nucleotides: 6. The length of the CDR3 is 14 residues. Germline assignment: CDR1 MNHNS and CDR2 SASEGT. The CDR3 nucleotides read TGTGCCAGCAGTCGGGACAGGAGTACCACTGAAGCTTTCGTT. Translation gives CASSRDRSTTEAFV.

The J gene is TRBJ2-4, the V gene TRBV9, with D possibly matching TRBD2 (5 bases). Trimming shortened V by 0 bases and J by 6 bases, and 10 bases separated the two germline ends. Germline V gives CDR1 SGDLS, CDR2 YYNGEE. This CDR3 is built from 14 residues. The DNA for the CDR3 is TGTGCCAGCAGCGTAGCGGGGTCCCCAAACATTCAGTACTTC. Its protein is CASSVAGSPNIQYF.

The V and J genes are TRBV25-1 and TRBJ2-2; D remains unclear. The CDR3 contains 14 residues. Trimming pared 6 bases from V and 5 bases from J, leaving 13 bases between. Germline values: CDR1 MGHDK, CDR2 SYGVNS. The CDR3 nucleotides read TGTGCCAGCAGCGCCTACTCATTGACCGGGGAGCTGTTTTTT. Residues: CASSAYSLTGELFF.

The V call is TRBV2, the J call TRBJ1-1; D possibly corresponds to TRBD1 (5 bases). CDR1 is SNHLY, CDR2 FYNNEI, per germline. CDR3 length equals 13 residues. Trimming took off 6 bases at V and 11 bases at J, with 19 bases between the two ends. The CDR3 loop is CASSRNEGRGAFF. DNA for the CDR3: TGTGCCAGCAGCCGAAACGAGGGTCGGGGGGCTTTCTTT.

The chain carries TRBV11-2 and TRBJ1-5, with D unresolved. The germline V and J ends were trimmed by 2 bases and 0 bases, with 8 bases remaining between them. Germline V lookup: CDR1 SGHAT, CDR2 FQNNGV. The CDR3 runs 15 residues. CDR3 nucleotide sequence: TGTGCCAGCAGCTTAACCCGGAGTAGCAATCAGCCCCAGCATTTT. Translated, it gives CASSLTRSSNQPQHF.

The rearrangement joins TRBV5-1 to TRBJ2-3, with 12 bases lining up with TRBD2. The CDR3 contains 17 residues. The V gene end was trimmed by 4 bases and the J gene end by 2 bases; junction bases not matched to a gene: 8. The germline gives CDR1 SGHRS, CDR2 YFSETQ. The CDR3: CASSPRTSGVNTDTQYF. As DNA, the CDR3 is TGCGCCAGCAGCCCCAGGACTAGCGGGGTGAACACAGATACGCAGTATTTT.

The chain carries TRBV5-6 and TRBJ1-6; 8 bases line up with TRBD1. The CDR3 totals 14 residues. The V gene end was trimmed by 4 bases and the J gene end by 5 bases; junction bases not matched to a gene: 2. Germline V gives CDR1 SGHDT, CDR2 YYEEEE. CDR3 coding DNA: TGTGCCAGCAGCGGGGACAGGAATAATTCACCCCTCCACTTT. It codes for CASSGDRNNSPLHF.

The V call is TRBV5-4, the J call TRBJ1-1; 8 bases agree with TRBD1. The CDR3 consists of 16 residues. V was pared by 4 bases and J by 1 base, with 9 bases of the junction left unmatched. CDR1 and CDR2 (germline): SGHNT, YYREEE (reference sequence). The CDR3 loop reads CASSRPGQGGNTEAFF. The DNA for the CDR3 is TGTGCCAGCAGCAGGCCAGGACAGGGCGGGAACACTGAAGCTTTCTTT.

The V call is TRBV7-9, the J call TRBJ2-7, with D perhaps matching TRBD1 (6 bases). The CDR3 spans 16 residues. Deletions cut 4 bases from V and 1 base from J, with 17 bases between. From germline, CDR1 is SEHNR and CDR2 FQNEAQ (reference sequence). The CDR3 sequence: CASSSLGATGSYEQYF. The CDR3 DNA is TGTGCCAGCAGCTCCCTTGGGGCCACAGGGTCCTACGAGCAGTACTTC.

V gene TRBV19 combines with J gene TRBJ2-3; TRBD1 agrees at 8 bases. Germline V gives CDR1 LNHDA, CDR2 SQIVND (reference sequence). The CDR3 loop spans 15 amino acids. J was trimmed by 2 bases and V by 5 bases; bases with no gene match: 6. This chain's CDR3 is CASSGTGRNTDTQYF. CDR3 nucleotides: TGTGCCAGTAGTGGGACAGGTCGGAACACAGATACGCAGTATTTT.

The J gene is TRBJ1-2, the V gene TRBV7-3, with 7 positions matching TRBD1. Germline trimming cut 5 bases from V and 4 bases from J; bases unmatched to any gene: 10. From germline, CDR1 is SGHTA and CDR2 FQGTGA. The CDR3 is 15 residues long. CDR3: CASSAQGGLIYGYTF. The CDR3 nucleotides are TGTGCCAGCAGCGCCCAAGGGGGCTTAATCTATGGCTACACCTTC.

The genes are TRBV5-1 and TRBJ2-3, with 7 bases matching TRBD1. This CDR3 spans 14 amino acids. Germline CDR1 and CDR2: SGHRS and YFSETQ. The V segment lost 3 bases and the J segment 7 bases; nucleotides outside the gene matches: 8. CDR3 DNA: TGCGCCAGCAGCTCCGGGACAGTAACAAATACGCAGTATTTT. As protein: CASSSGTVTNTQYF.

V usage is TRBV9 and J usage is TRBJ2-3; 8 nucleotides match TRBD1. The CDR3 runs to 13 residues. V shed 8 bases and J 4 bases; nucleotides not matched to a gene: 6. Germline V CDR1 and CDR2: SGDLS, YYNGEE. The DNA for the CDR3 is TGTGCCAGTGGACAGGGTTCCCCAGATACGCAGTATTTT. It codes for CASGQGSPDTQYF.

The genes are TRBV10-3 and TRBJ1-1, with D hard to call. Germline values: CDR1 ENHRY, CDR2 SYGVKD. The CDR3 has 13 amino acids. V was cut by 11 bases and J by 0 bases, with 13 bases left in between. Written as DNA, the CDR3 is TGTGCCGTGAGGGCGCTCATGAACACTGAAGCTTTCTTT. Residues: CAVRALMNTEAFF.

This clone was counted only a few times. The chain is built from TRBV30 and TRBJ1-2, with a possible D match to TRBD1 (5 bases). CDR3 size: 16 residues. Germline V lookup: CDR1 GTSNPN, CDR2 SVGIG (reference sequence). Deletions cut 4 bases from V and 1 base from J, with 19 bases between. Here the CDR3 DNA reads TGTGCCTGGAAATACCGCTGGGCGGGGGATAACTATGGCTACACCTTC. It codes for CAWKYRWAGDNYGYTF.

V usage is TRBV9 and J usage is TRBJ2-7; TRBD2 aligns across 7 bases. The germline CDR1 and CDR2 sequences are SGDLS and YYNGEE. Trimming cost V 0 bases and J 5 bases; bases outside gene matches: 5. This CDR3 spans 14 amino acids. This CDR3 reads CASSVGGRGHEQYF. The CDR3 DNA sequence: TGTGCCAGCAGCGTAGGAGGGAGGGGCCACGAGCAGTACTTC.

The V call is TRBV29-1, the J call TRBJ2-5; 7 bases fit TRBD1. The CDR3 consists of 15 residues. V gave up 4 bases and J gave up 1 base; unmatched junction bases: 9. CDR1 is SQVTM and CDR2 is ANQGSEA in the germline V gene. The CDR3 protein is CSVVRDRRGQETQYF. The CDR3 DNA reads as TGCAGCGTTGTCCGGGACAGAAGGGGCCAAGAGACCCAGTACTTC.

The CDR3, as DNA: TGCGCCAGCAGCACTCTAGCGGGGTCGATCGAGCAGTACTTC. Translating it yields CASSTLAGSIEQYF. This rearrangement joins TRBV5-1 to TRBJ2-7; TRBD2 agrees at 9 bases. Germline V gene data show CDR1 as SGHRS and CDR2 as YFSETQ. The V and J ends lost 4 bases and 6 bases, in that order; junction bases with no gene match: 8. The CDR3 is made up of 14 amino acids.